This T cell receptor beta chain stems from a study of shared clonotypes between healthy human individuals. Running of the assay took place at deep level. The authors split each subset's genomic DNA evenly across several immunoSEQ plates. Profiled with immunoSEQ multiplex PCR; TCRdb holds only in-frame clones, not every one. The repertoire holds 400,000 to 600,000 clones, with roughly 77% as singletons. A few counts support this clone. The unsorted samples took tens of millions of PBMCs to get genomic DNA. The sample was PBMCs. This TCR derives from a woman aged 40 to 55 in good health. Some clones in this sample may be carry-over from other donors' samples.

DNA for the CDR3: TGTGCCAGCAGCCTCGGGGAGGGGGTAGGGGAGACCCAGTACTTC. It specifies CASSLGEGVGETQYF. The chain recombines TRBV7-2 with TRBJ2-5, with TRBD2 as a possible D gene (7 bases). The ends were cut back, 5 bases at V and 5 bases at J, with 18 bases in the middle. This CDR3 region has 15 residues. Germline-derived CDR1 and CDR2 are SGHTA and FQGNSA.